The entry below describes one T cell receptor (beta chain). These data belong to a study of blood T cell repertoires in COVID-19. Across the study: In each case, the material was cDNA or gDNA derived from T cells, B-cell-depleted T cells, or PBMCs.

Authors' analysis steps: The authors estimated nucleated cell counts from reference gene primer amplification. Clones were sequenced by immunoSEQ multiplex PCR, and TCRdb holds only the in-frame ones, with some missing. V and J calls and clone size are copied from that table; D and trimming were computed from the DNA. The sample includes some 57,000 clones, roughly 90% of them seen just once. Trimming removed 4 bases from V and 2 bases from J, with 9 bases in between. The CDR3 spans 13 residues. Germline CDR1 is LGHNA and CDR2 is YNFKEQ. The chain carries TRBV4-2 and TRBJ2-7; the D gene is possibly TRBD1 (5 bases). The sequenced sample consisted of peripheral blood. The TCR sequence derives from a man aged 60 to 75 with active COVID-19. The CDR3 region has the DNA TGTGCCAGCAGCCGAGGACAAACCTACGAGCAGTACTTC. Its translation is CASSRGQTYEQYF.